The T cell receptor (beta chain) described here comes from a study of T-cell memory formation after mild COVID-19. Study-wide points: Among contracting clones, CD4+ were mainly CM/EM and CD8+ enriched in EMRA.

V was clipped by 8 bases and J by 0 bases; unmatched bases: 16. Germline V CDR1 and CDR2: SEHNR, FQNEAQ (reference sequence). This CDR3 is built from 17 residues. Constant-segment-primed 5'RACE gave TCR alpha and TCR beta cDNA libraries with sample barcodes and UMIs. MiXCR was run by TCRdb on the 5' RACE reads, yielding one entry per CDR3 protein. The table records roughly 400,000 distinct CDR3 sequences, approximately 24% of them present only once. Relative to its sample, this clonotype is medium-sized. No antigen is known for it. Sequenced sample: PBMCs or a T cell subset sorted from them (not recorded which). The genes are TRBV7-9 and TRBJ2-7, with 7 bases fitting TRBD2. This clonotype was obtained from an adult woman who had mild COVID-19 (a few samples of this study predate the infection). Cell type and time point are not known. CDR3 DNA: TGTGCCAGCCCCCCCAGCGCCCCAGGCGGGAGCTCCTACGAGCAGTACTTC. Amino acids: CASPPSAPGGSSYEQYF.